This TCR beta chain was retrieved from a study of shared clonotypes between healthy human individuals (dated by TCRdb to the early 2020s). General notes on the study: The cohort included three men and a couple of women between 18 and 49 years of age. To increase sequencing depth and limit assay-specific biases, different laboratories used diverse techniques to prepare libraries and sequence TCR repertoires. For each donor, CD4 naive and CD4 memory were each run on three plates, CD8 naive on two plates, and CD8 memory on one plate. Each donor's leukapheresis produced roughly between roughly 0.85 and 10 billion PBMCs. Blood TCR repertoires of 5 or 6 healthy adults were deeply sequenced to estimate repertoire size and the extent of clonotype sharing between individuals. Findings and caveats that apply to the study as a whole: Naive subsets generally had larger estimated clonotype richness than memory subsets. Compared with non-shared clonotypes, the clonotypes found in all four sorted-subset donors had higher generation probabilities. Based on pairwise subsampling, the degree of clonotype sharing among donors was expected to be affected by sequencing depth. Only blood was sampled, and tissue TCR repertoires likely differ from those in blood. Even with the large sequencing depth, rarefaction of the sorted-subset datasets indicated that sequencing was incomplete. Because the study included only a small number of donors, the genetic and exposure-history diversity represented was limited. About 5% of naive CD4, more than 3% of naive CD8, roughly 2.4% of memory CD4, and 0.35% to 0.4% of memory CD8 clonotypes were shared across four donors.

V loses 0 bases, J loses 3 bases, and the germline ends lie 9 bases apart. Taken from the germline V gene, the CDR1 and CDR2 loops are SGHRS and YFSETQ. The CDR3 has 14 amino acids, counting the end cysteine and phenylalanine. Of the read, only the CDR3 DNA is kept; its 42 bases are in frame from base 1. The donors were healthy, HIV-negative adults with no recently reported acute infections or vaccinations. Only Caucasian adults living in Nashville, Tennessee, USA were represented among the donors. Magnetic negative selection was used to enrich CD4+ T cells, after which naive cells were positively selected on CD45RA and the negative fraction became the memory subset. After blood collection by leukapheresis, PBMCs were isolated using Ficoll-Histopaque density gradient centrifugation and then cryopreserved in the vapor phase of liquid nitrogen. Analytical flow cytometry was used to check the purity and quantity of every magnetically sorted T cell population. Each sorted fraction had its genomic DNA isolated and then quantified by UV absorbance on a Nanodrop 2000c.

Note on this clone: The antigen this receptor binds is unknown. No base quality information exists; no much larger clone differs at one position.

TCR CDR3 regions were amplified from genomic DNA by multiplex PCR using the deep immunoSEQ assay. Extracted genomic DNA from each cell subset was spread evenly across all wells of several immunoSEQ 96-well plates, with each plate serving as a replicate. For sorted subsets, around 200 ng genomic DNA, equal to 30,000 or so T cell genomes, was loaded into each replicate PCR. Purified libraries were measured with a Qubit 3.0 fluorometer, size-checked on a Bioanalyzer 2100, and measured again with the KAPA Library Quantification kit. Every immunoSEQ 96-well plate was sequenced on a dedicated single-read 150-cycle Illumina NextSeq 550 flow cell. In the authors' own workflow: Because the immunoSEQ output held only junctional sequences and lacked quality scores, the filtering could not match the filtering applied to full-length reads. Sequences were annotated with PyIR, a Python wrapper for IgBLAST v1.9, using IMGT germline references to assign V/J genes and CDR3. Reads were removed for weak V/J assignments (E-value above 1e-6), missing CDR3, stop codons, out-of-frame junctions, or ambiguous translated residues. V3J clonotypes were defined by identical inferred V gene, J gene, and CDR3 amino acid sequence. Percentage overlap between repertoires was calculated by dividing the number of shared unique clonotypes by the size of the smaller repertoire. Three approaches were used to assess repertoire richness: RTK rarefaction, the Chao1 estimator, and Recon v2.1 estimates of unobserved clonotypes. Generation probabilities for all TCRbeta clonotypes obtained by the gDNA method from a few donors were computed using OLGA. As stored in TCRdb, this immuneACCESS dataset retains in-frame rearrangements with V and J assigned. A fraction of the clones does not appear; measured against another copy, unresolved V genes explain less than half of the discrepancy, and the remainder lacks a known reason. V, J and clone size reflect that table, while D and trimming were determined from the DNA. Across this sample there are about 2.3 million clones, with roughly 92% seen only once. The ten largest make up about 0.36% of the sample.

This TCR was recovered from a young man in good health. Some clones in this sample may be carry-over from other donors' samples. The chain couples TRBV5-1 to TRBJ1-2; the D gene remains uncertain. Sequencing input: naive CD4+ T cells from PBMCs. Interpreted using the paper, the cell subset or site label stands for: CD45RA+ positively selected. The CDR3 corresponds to CASSLGADYYGYTF. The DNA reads TGCGCCAGCAGCTTGGGTGCGGACTACTATGGCTACACCTTC.